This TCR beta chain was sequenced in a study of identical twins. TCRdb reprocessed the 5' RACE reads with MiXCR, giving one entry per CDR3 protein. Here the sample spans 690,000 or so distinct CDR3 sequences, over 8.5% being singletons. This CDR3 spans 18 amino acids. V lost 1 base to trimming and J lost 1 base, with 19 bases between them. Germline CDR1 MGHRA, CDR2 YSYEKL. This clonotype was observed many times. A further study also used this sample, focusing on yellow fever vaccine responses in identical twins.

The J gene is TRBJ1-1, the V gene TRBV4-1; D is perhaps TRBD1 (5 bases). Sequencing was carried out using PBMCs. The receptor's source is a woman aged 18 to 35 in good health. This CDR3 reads CASSQGRGVPIGNTEAFF. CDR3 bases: TGCGCCAGCAGCCAAGGACGGGGGGTCCCGATCGGGAACACTGAAGCTTTCTTT.